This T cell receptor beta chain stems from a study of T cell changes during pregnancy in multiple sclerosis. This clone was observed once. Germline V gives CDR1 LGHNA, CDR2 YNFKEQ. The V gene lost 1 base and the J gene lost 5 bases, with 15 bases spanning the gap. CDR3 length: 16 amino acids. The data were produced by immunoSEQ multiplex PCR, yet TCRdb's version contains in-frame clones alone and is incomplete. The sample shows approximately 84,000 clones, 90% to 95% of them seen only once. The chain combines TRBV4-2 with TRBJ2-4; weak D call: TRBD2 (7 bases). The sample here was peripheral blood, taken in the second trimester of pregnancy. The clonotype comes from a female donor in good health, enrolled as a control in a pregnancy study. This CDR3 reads CASSQGGEGEQNIQYF. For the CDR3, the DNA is TGTGCCAGCAGCCAAGGTGGGGAGGGGGAACAAAACATTCAGTACTTC.